The present TCR beta chain was sequenced within a study of cytomegalovirus exposure and HLA in healthy donors (dated by TCRdb to between 2016 and 2019). Study-wide context: According to an earlier analysis of 587 of the donors, roughly 180 million T cells yielded roughly 110 million unique TCR beta sequences and 276 Gb of sequence data. An early release that covered fewer than 750 HLA-typed donors contained approximately 290 gigabases of sequencing data and some 87 million unique TCR sequences. Of the roughly 400 genotyped donors, 70% to 90% were placed in the genetic ancestry cluster associated with self-reported Caucasian donors. The study aimed to test whether cataloging public T cell receptors could reveal signatures of past pathogen exposure. Using immunosequencing, the study profiled T cell repertoires from 500 to 800 subjects and related those repertoires to cytomegalovirus serostatus. Besides the first cohort of hundreds of subjects, a separate validation cohort made up of about 120 different subjects was used. To predict cytomegalovirus infection status, the study brought together high-throughput TCR immunosequencing, statistical association of individual TCRs with disease status, and machine learning. To study patterns of TCR occurrence, a later analysis re-analyzed previously published TCR beta repertoires from 650 to 750 donors and added high-resolution HLA genotyping. In the later analysis, no new phenotypic data were used to find candidate immune exposures; instead, reliance was placed on TCR beta sequences and their occurrence across donors. In an earlier analysis of 550 to 700 of the donors, high-throughput TCR beta sequencing was used to judge whether each TCR beta V gene segment behaved as functional or pseudogenic. Donor age, sex, ethnicity and CMV serostatus were compiled alongside the repertoire data. Genome-wide SNP genotypes for about 60% of the roughly 700 donors were used in a later genetic analysis, which treated that subset as a discovery cohort. All discovery cohort repertoires had been generated on a single sequencing platform. HLA typing included class I and class II loci at four-digit resolution. Typing coverage differed by locus: A, B, C, DRB1 and DQB1 were typed in roughly 620-640 donors, DQA1 in roughly 510, DPA1 in 600 to 610, and DPB1 in just under 480. Because of strong linkage in the cohort, roughly 5 DR-DQ haplotypes were treated as single units for association and clustering. Among about 410 genotyped donors of the cohort, an average of roughly 230,000 unique TCR beta nucleotide sequences was sequenced per donor, of which approximately 19% were non-productive.

Library creation used the immunoSEQ multiplex PCR assay. A mixture of 60 forward primers for TCR Vbeta segments and 13 reverse primers for TCR Jbeta segments was used in the multiplex PCR. Amplification of the CDR3 region of rearranged TCR beta genes was performed with a multiplex PCR assay on genomic DNA. On the Illumina HiSeq System, the amplified TCR beta libraries were sequenced as 87-base-pair reads. In the original analysis: Across the 700 or so repertoires, a later analysis counted around 80 million unique TCR beta chains, roughly 11 million of which were shared by at least two donors. Raw reads were error-corrected and collapsed into unique sequences by a nearest-neighbor algorithm in which closely related sequences were merged to remove PCR and sequencing errors. CDR3 sequences were aligned to IMGT reference sequences to assign V, D and J gene segments. For a sequence to be retained, at least a six-nucleotide match to both a V gene segment and a J gene segment was required. Rearrangements were called productive when the CDR3 lacked stop codons and stayed in frame with V and J; all others were non-productive. Following IMGT convention, CDR3 was defined as the stretch from the second conserved V-encoded cysteine up to the conserved J-encoded phenylalanine. In an earlier analysis of around 600 of the donors, sequences lacking an unambiguous match to a single V gene segment were excluded. In an earlier analysis of about 590 of the donors, a V segment was called functional when productive rearrangements were above 56.7%, and segregating when the standard deviation between donors exceeded 5%. A statistical classification framework was built to diagnose cytomegalovirus status from the catalog of TCR beta chain sequences. A later analysis assigned V and J genes by comparing TCR nucleotide sequences with IMGT/GENE-DB human TR gene sequences. A later analysis assigned CDR3 sequences and most-parsimonious VDJ recombination scenarios with the TCRdist pipeline. A later analysis defined each TCR beta chain by its CDR3 amino acid sequence plus V-gene family, and excluded reads lacking a unique V-gene family. To address suspected cross-contamination and a sequencing artifact, a later analysis removed around 590 highly shared, low-generation-probability nucleotide sequences. In a later analysis, a clonal expansion index for each public chain was calculated from normalized within-repertoire ranks of inferred template counts. In a later analysis, generation probabilities were computed with a VDJ recombination model fitted to out-of-frame rearrangements, and the resulting probabilities were checked against IGoR. In a later analysis, TCR-TCR, TCR-HLA and TCR-CMV co-occurrence was scored with hypergeometric tests, and a repertoire-size bias correction was applied to TCR pairs. False discovery rates were estimated in a later analysis by permuting HLA or CMV assignments 20 times. A later analysis grouped co-occurring TCRs with DBSCAN, adding TCRdist sequence similarity when clustering within HLA-allele-positive subsets. For co-occurrence clustering, repertoires with fewer than 30,000 or more than 120,000 public chains were excluded, along with roughly 5 repertoires with anomalous nucleotide sharing. TCRdb provides this immuneACCESS table in a form limited to in-frame rearrangements. Some clones are lacking; in checked studies, under half of them reflect an unresolved V gene, and why the rest are absent is not known. V and J calls and clone size are copied from that table; D and trimming were computed from the DNA. For this sample there are 90,000 to 120,000 clones; less than 85% appear just once. Less than 15% of the sample is held by the ten biggest clonotypes.

The cohort was made up of 500 to 800 healthy bone marrow donors. At the time of sampling, every cohort member was nominally healthy, though immune exposures that went unrecorded were likely present. The donor was CMV seropositive and belonged to the group of about 290 seropositive cohort members. A peripheral blood sample was collected from each donor, and TCR beta sequencing was performed on peripheral blood mononuclear cells. The Qiagen DNeasy Blood Extraction Kit was used to extract genomic DNA from the blood cell samples. Looking up the germline V gene (reference sequence) yields CDR1 GTSNPN and CDR2 SVGIG. V is pared back by 1 base and J by 7 bases, with 14 bases lying between the germline termini. From cysteine to phenylalanine, the CDR3 is 13 amino acids long. The read is trimmed to its CDR3 DNA, 39 bases read in frame from base 1. As to this clone: Its recognized antigen is unknown. Base qualities are not recorded, but no much larger clone differs from it by a single base.

Study-level results and caveats: A later analysis associated about 17,000 TCR beta sequences with specific HLA alleles at a false discovery rate of 0.05. According to a later genetic analysis, donors in an Asian-associated ancestry cluster had fewer N-insertions in productive TCRs than the approximately 670-donor mean. A further reported finding was that TCR beta sequences accurately predicted the HLA-A and HLA-B alleles for most subjects in the first cohort. The classifier was reported to diagnose cytomegalovirus status with high specificity and sensitivity in both the original and validation cohorts. When HLA alleles, especially DR and DQ, strongly co-occurred, TCR associations were difficult to assign to individual alleles. Correlated functional status among segregating V segments might be attributable to linkage disequilibrium, but an unknown experimental factor could not be ruled out. In a later analysis, HLA-associated TCR beta chains showed more clonal expansion and lower generation probabilities than non-associated chains that were equally common. CMV serostatus was the only immune exposure information available for the cohort. In this cohort, only TCR beta chains were sequenced, and detectable features were limited by the absence of alpha or paired-chain data. In the study, some 160 TCR beta chains were listed as associated with cytomegalovirus. A later analysis reported that several top co-occurrence clusters appeared linked to parvovirus B19, influenza, CMV and Epstein-Barr virus. Seventeen rarely observed V segments, including chromosome 9 orphons, were excluded from the earlier analysis of a few hundred of the donors because counts were too low. HLA typing was unavailable for some donors at each locus, so association tests used only the typed subset. In a later analysis, the rate of TCR association differed among HLA loci, with DRB1 alleles having the most associated TCRs and HLA-C alleles having the fewest. An association between a missense DCLRE1C variant and V-gene and J-gene trimming of TCR beta chains was found in a later genetic analysis and replicated in an independent cohort. A group of highly shared sequence variants was considered likely to be a technical artifact of the sequencing pipeline. While some public TCRs were present in many individuals, most TCR sequences turned up only very rarely across donors. The presence/absence analyses assumed that sequencing depth was roughly uniform across donors, and that assumption may not be true. In a later analysis, most CMV-associated TCR beta chains were found to appear HLA-restricted, with HLA associations seemingly driven largely by CMV exposure. In vitro tests confirmed that a few of the cytomegalovirus-associated TCR beta chains recognize cytomegalovirus antigens. The authors suggested that the approach could potentially be extended to other disease states and immunological phenotypes. The 87-base-pair reads could not distinguish some IMGT-functional V segments, including TRBV6-2 and TRBV6-3, so those segments were excluded. In an earlier analysis of approximately 590 of the donors, most TCR beta V segments appeared in productive rearrangements about 87% or about 30% of the time, broadly matching IMGT annotations.

Material for sequencing was PBMCs. This TCR derives from a woman in her 40s in good health and CMV-seropositive. The rearrangement joined TRBV30 to TRBJ2-7, with TRBD1 tentatively as D gene (5 bases match). The nucleotide sequence is TGTGCCTGGAGTGCCCCCTGGGGCGGAGAGCAGTACTTC. This yields the protein CAWSAPWGGEQYF.